What follows are 4 T cell receptor beta chains derived from one specimen sequenced in a study of CXCR3-negative and CXCR3-positive naive CD8 T cells. The authors prepared UMI-labeled TRB cDNA libraries by 5' RACE. TCRdb re-called the 5' RACE reads and shows each CDR3 protein once, DNA omitted. The specimen's table records around 66,000 distinct CDR3 sequences. General study results and limits: The study found more hydrophobic TRB CDR3s in CXCR3-positive naive cells than in CXCR3-negative naive cells.

Which antigens these TCRs recognize remains unknown. Material for sequencing was naive CXCR3+ CD8+ T cells from blood. Subset meaning: CD45RO-CCR7+CD27+CD95- naive CD8+ T cells expressing CXCR3 (TNR3+). The source of these receptors is a human donor in good health. Some clones in this sample may be carry-over from other donors' samples.

Frequency places this clonotype as medium-sized. The rearrangement links TRBV7-3 to TRBJ2-5; TCRdb gives TRBD1 as the D gene, but with no DNA this cannot be confirmed. The V gene's germline CDR1 is SGHTA and CDR2 FQGTGA. This CDR3 region has 15 residues. The CDR3 sequence: CASSGIRDIQETQYF.

V usage is TRBV13 and J usage is TRBJ1-6; absent DNA, TCRdb's TRBD1 call cannot be checked. Germline values: CDR1 PRHDT, CDR2 FYEKMQ (reference sequence). CDR3 length: 15 amino acids. This chain's CDR3 is CASSPVDRAHSPLHF.

The V and J genes are TRBV29-1 and TRBJ1-4; TCRdb's D call of TRBD1 is untestable without DNA. The CDR3 runs to 14 residues. CDR1 and CDR2 from the germline V gene are SQVTM and ANQGSEA. The CDR3 loop reads CSAIRRDTNEKLFF.

The chain has TRBV12-3 or TRBV12-4 and TRBJ2-2; TCRdb reports TRBD1, a call that lacks DNA to check it against. The CDR3 contains 16 residues. The chain's CDR3 is CASTVNPFTNTGELFF.